These 22 T cell receptor beta chains were sequenced from one sample in a study of tumor and adjacent non-tumor tissue in lung cancer. The template was RNA from unsorted bulk tissue. The normal lung tissue was taken more than 3 cm from the tumor edge. The library came from three nested PCR rounds adapted from ARM-PCR protocols. TCRdb re-derived calls from the multiplex PCR reads in MiXCR, one entry per CDR3 protein. The sample shows more than 35,000 distinct CDR3 sequences, approximately 59% of them seen only once. The sample was distant non-tumor lung tissue. The source is a woman aged 40 to 55 with non-small cell lung cancer.

Here the CDR3 reads CAISDGLAGGGDTQYF. CDR3 nucleotide sequence: TGTGCCATCAGTGACGGACTAGCGGGGGGTGGAGATACGCAGTATTTT. The V call is TRBV10-3, the J call TRBJ2-3; TRBD2 agrees at 14 bases. The CDR3 length is 16 residues. J lost 5 bases, V lost 3 bases, and 4 bases had no gene match. CDR1 is ENHRY, CDR2 SYGVKD, per germline.

Comments on this clonotype: A much larger clone differs by one base, so this may be a read error. V and J are TRBV11-2 and TRBJ1-6, with D hard to call. Germline V gene lookup returns CDR1 SGHAT and CDR2 FQNNGV. The CDR3 runs to 13 residues. As DNA, the CDR3 is TGTGGCAGCAGCCAAACGAGGAATCCACCCCTCCACTTT. It is translated as CGSSQTRNPPLHF.

This clonotype has only a few counts. V gene TRBV20-1 combines with J gene TRBJ1-5; 12 bases agree with TRBD1. V was clipped by 6 bases and J by 3 bases; unmatched bases: 6. The CDR3 spans 15 residues. Germline V gene lookup returns CDR1 DFQATT and CDR2 SNEGSKA (reference sequence). This CDR3 reads CSARPGQGANQPQHF. The CDR3 coding sequence is TGCAGTGCCCGACCGGGACAGGGGGCCAATCAGCCCCAGCATTTT.

This clonotype has a count of ten or more. This chain connects TRBV20-1 to TRBJ2-7; weak D call: TRBD2 (7 bases). V gave up 3 bases and J gave up 6 bases, with 12 bases separating them. The germline CDR1 and CDR2 sequences are DFQATT and SNEGSKA (reference sequence). The CDR3 spans 12 residues. This CDR3 reads CSASSGGSEQYF. The CDR3 DNA is TGCAGTGCTAGTTCGGGGGGCAGCGAGCAGTACTTC.

In its sample, this clonotype was seen many times. The CDR3 is CASSFGVKSYEQYF. CDR3 nucleotide sequence: TGTGCCAGCAGTTTTGGGGTTAAGTCCTACGAGCAGTACTTC. V usage is TRBV12-3 or TRBV12-4 and J usage is TRBJ2-7; D is unclear. The CDR3 contains 14 residues. V lost 3 bases and J 1 base, leaving 10 bases between the germline ends.

Remarks on this clonotype: Sequence at one end of the junction differs from germline and may be a read error. The chain links TRBV29-1 to TRBJ1-2; TRBD1 agrees at 9 bases. CDR3 length equals 14 residues. Germline V gene sequence: CDR1 SQVTM, CDR2 ANQGSEA. As DNA, the CDR3 is TGCGGCGTGCCGAGGACAGGGGCGAGGGGAGCCTACACCTTC. Encoded protein: CGVPRTGARGAYTF.

This clonotype was seen just once. The rearrangement joins TRBV4-1 to TRBJ2-5, with D uncertain. Trimming stripped 9 bases from V and 3 bases from J, with 20 bases between. The CDR3 sequence is 15 residues long. Germline values: CDR1 MGHRA, CDR2 YSYEKL. CDR3 sequence (DNA): TGCGCCAGTAGCACGACCCCAGTGGTGGAAGAGACCCAGTACTTC. Protein: CASSTTPVVEETQYF.

This clonotype appeared many times. The gene calls are TRBV6-1 and TRBJ1-3, with D possibly matching TRBD1 (5 bases). The V end lost 11 bases, the J end lost 0 bases, and 17 bases lay between the germline ends. CDR1 MNHNS and CDR2 SASEGT come from the germline V gene. This CDR3 comprises 15 residues. The CDR3 loop reads CAGGRDSSSGNTIYF. CDR3 nucleotide sequence: TGTGCCGGGGGTCGTGACAGTTCCTCTGGAAACACCATATATTTT.

A note on this clonotype: At one of its ends the junction is not consistent with the germline gene, which may arise from a read error. The chain combines TRBV5-1 with TRBJ2-3, with 14 bases that match TRBD2. Germline CDR1 reads SGHRS; CDR2 reads YFSETQ. CDR3 length: 19 amino acids. CDR3 bases: TGCGCAAGCAGGAATCCATGGACTAGCGGGGGGAATAGCACAGATAAGCAGTATTTT. This sequence encodes CASRNPWTSGGNSTDKQYF.

This clonotype was picked up a small number of times. A much larger clone differs by one base, so this may be a read error. This chain links TRBV5-4 with TRBJ2-3, with TRBD2 identical over 9 bases. Germline V CDR1 and CDR2: SGHNT, YYREEE (reference sequence). The CDR3 consists of 16 residues. V was clipped by 7 bases and J by 2 bases; unmatched bases: 11. The CDR3 DNA is TGTGCCAGCGGCTCCTGGGGCGGGGGGGCCACAGATACGCAGTATTTT. It is translated as CASGSWGGGATDTQYF.

V usage is TRBV29-1 and J usage is TRBJ2-3; TRBD1 is a possible D gene (6 bases). The CDR3 is 16 amino acids. With 1 base removed from V and 0 bases from J, the gap between germline ends came to 14 bases. Germline CDR1 is SQVTM and CDR2 is ANQGSEA. CDR3 in DNA: TGCAGCGTTGAAGGGGGGCCTATAGAGAGCACAGATACGCAGTATTTT. Its translation: CSVEGGPIESTDTQYF.

This clonotype was observed at least ten times. The chain has TRBV28 and TRBJ2-7, with D perhaps TRBD1 (6 bases). This CDR3 has 14 amino acids. Germline V gene sequence: CDR1 MDHEN, CDR2 SYDVKM. Trimming took off 10 bases at V and 0 bases at J, with 16 bases between the two ends. The CDR3 here is CATCRGLNSYEQYF. For the CDR3, the DNA is TGTGCCACTTGCAGGGGCTTGAACTCCTACGAGCAGTACTTC. Complete variable domain (other parts from reference TRBV28 and TRBJ2-7): DVKVTQSSRYLVKRTGEKVFLECVQDMDHENMFWYRQDPGLGLRLIYFSYDVKMKEKGDIPEGYSVSREKKERFSLILESASTNQTSMYLCATCRGLNSYEQYFGPGTRLTVT.

This clonotype was counted between two and nine times. The CDR3 DNA reads TGCAGTACCCCGACTCCTCCAGGCTACAATGAGCAGTTCTTC. Translation: CSTPTPPGYNEQFF. This sequence joins TRBV20-1 and TRBJ2-1; D uncertain. The germline V gene encodes CDR1 DFQATT and CDR2 SNEGSKA (reference sequence). V was pared by 8 bases and J by 3 bases, with 17 bases between. The CDR3 is 14 amino acids.

Remarks on this clonotype: A single base separates this from a much larger clone, so it may be a read error. J is TRBJ1-2 and V is TRBV5-6; 10 bases map to TRBD1. The V gene's germline CDR1 is SGHDT and CDR2 YYEEEE. The CDR3 contains 15 residues. CDR3 loop: CASGLGDRGIYGYTF. DNA of the CDR3: TGTGCCAGCGGCTTAGGGGACAGGGGCATCTATGGCTACACCTTC.

In its sample, this clonotype was seen many times. The chain couples TRBV2 to TRBJ2-7; D gene ambiguous. The CDR3 is made up of 11 amino acids. V lost 6 bases to trimming and J lost 4 bases, with 7 bases between them. Germline values: CDR1 SNHLY, CDR2 FYNNEI. CDR3 sequence reads: CASRNLYEQYF. The CDR3 DNA reads TGTGCCAGCAGGAACCTATACGAGCAGTACTTC.

The sample holds many counts of this clonotype. The chain couples TRBV5-6 to TRBJ2-7, with 8 bases identical to TRBD2. The CDR3 sequence is 13 residues long. CDR1 is SGHDT and CDR2 is YYEEEE in the germline V gene. Germline trimming cut 7 bases from V and 4 bases from J; bases unmatched to any gene: 7. The CDR3 DNA is TGTGCCAGCGGAAGCGGGAGTATTTACGAGCAGTACTTC. As protein: CASGSGSIYEQYF.

This clonotype was counted a single time. Sequence at one end of the junction differs from germline and may be a read error. This chain uses TRBV29-1 with TRBJ2-7, with 10 positions matching TRBD1. CDR3 length: 15 amino acids. CDR1 is SQVTM and CDR2 is ANQGSEA in the germline V gene. The CDR3 DNA follows: TGCGGCGTTTCATCCCGGGACAGGGGTACCGACAAGCAATACTTC. The encoded protein is CGVSSRDRGTDKQYF.

The sample holds a few counts of this clonotype. This may be a read error: a much more frequent sequence differs by one nucleotide. The chain recombines TRBV5-1 with TRBJ2-1, with D maybe TRBD1 (7 bases). There are 17 residues in the CDR3. V lost 2 bases to trimming and J lost 6 bases, with 21 bases between them. Germline values: CDR1 SGHRS, CDR2 YFSETQ. CDR3 in amino acids: CASSFDPRGARSNEQFF. The CDR3 DNA sequence: TGCGCCAGCAGCTTCGACCCCAGGGGGGCACGCTCCAATGAGCAGTTCTTC.

This clonotype has ten or more counts. The rearrangement uses TRBV12-3 or TRBV12-4 and TRBJ1-4; a weak D match, TRBD1 (5 bases). V lost 5 bases to trimming and J lost 3 bases, with 16 bases between them. The length of the CDR3 is 16 residues. The chain's CDR3 is CASSDHRSYPNEKLFF. CDR3 nucleotide sequence: TGTGCCAGCAGTGATCACAGGTCCTACCCTAATGAAAAACTGTTTTTT.

A note on this clonotype: Germline and junction disagree at one end, which may indicate a read error. The chain combines TRBV11-3 with TRBJ2-3; 10 bases match TRBD1. Germline loops: CDR1 SGHNT, CDR2 YENEEA. This CDR3 contains 14 residues. The CDR3 bases are TGTACCAGCAGCCCGGGACAGGGGTCGGATACTCAGTATTTT. Protein sequence: CTSSPGQGSDTQYF.

This clonotype has a handful of counts. V is TRBV20-1 and J is TRBJ2-1, with 9 bases matching TRBD2. The junction had 12 bases not matched to a gene; V was cut back by 1 base and J by 8 bases. CDR1 and CDR2 (germline): DFQATT, SNEGSKA (reference sequence). The CDR3 extends over 16 amino acids. CDR3 coding DNA: TGCAGTGCTAGAGGTCTGGCTAGCGGGAAAGATGATGAGCAGTTCTTC. Its protein is CSARGLASGKDDEQFF.

As regards this clonotype: It may be a read error: a sequence one base away is much more abundant. Here the CDR3 reads CVSSFPSRGHEQYF. In DNA, the CDR3 is TGTGTCAGCAGTTTCCCCTCCCGGGGCCACGAGCAGTACTTC. The gene calls are TRBV28 and TRBJ2-7; D possibly uses TRBD1 or TRBD2 (5 bases each). CDR3 length equals 14 residues. Germline V lookup: CDR1 MDHEN, CDR2 SYDVKM.